This T cell receptor (beta chain) originates from a study of control samples from healthy donors and cancer patients. This clone was recorded a few times. V was clipped by 7 bases and J by 5 bases; unmatched bases: 11. CDR1 WSHSY and CDR2 SAAADI come from the germline V gene. This CDR3 spans 14 amino acids. Profiling relied on immunoSEQ multiplex PCR, and the TCRdb table lists in-frame clones only, not all of them. The sample has over 200,000 clones; roughly four fifths are singletons. The sequence came from a woman in her sixties or seventies with lung cancer. The chain employs TRBV10-2 and TRBJ2-7, with 7 bases that match TRBD1. Source material: PBMCs. The CDR3 is CASKTTTGFDEQYF. CDR3 DNA sequence: TGCGCCAGCAAGACTACGACAGGGTTCGACGAGCAGTACTTC.